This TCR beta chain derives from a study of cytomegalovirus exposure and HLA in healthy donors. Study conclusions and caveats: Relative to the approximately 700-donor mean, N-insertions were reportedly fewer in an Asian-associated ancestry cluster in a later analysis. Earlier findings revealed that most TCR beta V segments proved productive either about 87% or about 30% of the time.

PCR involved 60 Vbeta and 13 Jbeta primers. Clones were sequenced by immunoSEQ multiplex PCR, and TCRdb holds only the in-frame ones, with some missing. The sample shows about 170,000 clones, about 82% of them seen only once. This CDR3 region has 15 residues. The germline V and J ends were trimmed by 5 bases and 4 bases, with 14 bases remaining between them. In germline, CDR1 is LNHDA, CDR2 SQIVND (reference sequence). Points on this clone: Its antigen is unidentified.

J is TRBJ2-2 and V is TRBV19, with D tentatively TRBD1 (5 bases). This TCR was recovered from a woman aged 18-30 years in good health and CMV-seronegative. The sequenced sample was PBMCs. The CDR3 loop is CASSQGAGPTGELFF. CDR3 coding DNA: TGTGCCAGTAGTCAAGGTGCAGGGCCCACCGGGGAGCTGTTTTTT.